This passage covers 3 T cell receptor beta chains from one sample sequenced in a study of CD8 T cells in ankylosing spondylitis. TCRdb called the 5' RACE reads again in MiXCR, with one record for every CDR3 protein. The sample contains about 33,000 distinct CDR3 sequences, more than 13% of which appear only once. Sequencing used blood. All receptors come from a male donor with ankylosing spondylitis or in good health (not recorded which).

Only a few counts were recorded for this clonotype. CDR3: CASSLDRGNEQFF. Written as DNA, the CDR3 is TGTGCCAGCAGCTTGGACAGGGGCAATGAGCAGTTCTTC. The V gene is TRBV7-2, the J gene TRBJ2-1, with 9 nucleotides matching TRBD1. V dropped 3 bases and J dropped 6; count of bases not matched to a gene: 0. From germline, CDR1 is SGHTA and CDR2 FQGNSA. The CDR3 consists of 13 residues.

The genes are TRBV28 and TRBJ2-4; D is tentatively TRBD1 or TRBD2 (6 bases each). Trimming removed 5 bases from V and 9 bases from J, with 20 bases in between. The CDR3 has 15 residues. From germline, CDR1 is MDHEN and CDR2 SYDVKM. The CDR3 sequence is CASSIPGGGEVIQYF. CDR3 DNA sequence: TGTGCCAGCAGTATCCCCGGGGGCGGGGAGGTCATTCAGTACTTC. Looking up the rest from reference TRBV28 and TRBJ2-4 gives the full variable domain: DVKVTQSSRYLVKRTGEKVFLECVQDMDHENMFWYRQDPGLGLRLIYFSYDVKMKEKGDIPEGYSVSREKKERFSLILESASTNQTSMYLCASSIPGGGEVIQYFGAGTRLSVL.

This sequence joins TRBV11-2 and TRBJ2-2; 7 bases align to TRBD2. Losses at the gene ends were 1 base for V and 0 bases for J; bases not matched to a gene: 2. The CDR3 has 16 amino acids. The V gene's germline CDR1 is SGHAT and CDR2 FQNNGV. The CDR3 DNA is TGTGCCAGCAGCTTAGTGACTAGCCCGAACACCGGGGAGCTGTTTTTT. The encoded protein is CASSLVTSPNTGELFF.